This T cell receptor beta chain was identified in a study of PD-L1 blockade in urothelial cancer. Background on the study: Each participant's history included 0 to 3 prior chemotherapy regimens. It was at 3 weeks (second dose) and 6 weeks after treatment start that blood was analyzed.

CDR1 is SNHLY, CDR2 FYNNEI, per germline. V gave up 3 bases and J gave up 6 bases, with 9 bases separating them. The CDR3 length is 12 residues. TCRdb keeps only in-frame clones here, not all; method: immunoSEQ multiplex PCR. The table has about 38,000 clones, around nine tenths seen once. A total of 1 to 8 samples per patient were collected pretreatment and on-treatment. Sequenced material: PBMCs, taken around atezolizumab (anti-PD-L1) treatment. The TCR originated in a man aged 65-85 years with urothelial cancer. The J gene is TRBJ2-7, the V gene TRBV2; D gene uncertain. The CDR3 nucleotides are TGTGCCAGCAGTGAGTGGCCCTCCGAGCAGTACTTC. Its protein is CASSEWPSEQYF.